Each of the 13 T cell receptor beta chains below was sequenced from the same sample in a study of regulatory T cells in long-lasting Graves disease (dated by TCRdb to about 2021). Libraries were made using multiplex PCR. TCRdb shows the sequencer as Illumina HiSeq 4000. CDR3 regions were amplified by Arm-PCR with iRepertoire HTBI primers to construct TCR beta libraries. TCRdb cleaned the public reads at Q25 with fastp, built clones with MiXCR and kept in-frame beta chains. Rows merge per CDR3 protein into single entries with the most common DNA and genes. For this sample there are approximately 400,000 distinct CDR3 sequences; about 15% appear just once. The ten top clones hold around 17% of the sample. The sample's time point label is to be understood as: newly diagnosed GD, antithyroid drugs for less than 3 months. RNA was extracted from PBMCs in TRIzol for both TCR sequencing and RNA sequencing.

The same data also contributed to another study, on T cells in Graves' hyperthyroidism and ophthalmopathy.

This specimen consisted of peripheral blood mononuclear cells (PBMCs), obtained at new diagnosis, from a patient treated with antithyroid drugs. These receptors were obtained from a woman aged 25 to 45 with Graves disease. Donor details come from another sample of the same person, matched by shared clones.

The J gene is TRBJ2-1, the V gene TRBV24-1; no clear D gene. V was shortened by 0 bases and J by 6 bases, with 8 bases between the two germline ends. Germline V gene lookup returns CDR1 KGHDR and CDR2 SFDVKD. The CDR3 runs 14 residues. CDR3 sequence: CATSDLGKINEQFF. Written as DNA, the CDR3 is TGTGCCACCAGTGATTTGGGTAAAATCAATGAGCAGTTCTTC.

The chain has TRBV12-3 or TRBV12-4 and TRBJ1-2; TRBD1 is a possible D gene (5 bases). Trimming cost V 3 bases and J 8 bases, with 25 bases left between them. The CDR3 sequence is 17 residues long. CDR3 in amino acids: CASSFSSGGDPSWGYTF. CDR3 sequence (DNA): TGTGCCAGCAGTTTTTCTTCCGGGGGGGACCCATCTTGGGGCTACACCTTC.

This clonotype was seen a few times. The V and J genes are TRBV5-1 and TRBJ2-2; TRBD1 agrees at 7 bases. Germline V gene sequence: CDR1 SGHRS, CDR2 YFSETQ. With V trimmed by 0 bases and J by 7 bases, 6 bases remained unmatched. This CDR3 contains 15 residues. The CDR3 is CASSLVGQSIGELFF. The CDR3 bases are TGCGCCAGCAGCTTGGTGGGACAGTCGATCGGGGAGCTGTTTTTT.

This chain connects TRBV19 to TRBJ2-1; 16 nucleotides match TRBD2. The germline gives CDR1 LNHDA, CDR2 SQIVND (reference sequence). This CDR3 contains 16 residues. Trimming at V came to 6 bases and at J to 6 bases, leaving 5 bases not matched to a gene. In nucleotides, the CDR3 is TGTGCCAGTAGGGGGGGACTAGCGGGAGGGTTCAATGAGCAGTTCTTC. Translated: CASRGGLAGGFNEQFF.

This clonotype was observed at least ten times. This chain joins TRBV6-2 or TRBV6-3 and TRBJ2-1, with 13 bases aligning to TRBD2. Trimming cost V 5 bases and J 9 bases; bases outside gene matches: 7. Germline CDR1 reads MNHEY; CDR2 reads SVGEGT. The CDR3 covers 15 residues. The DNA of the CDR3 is TGTGCCAGCAGTGAAGAAAGACTAGCGGGAGGTGAGCAGTTCTTC. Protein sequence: CASSEERLAGGEQFF.

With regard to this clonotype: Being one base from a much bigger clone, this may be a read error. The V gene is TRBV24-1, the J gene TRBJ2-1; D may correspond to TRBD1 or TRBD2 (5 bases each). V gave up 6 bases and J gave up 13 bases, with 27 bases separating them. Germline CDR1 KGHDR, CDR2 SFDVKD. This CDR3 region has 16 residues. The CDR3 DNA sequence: TGTGCCACCAGTAAAGACGGGGTCCAGGGTCAGGAGACCCAGTTCTTC. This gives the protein CATSKDGVQGQETQFF.

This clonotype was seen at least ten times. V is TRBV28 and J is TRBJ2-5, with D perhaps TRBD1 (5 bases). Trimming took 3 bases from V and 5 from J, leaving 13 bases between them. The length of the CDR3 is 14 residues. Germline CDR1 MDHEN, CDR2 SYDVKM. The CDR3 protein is CASSFAGLWETQYF. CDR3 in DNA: TGTGCCAGCAGTTTCGCAGGGTTGTGGGAGACCCAGTACTTC.

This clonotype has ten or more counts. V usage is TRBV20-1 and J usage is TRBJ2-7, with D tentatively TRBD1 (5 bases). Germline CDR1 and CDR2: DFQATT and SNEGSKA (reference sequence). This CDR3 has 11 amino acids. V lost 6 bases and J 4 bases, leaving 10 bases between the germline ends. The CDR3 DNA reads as TGCAGTGCGCCTCAGGGTTACGAGCAGTACTTC. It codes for CSAPQGYEQYF.

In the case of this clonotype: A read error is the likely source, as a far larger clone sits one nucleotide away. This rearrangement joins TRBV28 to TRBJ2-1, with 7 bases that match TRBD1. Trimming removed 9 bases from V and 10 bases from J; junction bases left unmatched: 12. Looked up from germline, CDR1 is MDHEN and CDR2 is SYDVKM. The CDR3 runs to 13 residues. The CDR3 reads CASSRDSLYEQFF. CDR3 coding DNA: TGTGCCAGTAGCCGGGACAGCCTCTACGAGCAGTTCTTC. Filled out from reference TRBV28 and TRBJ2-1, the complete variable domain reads DVKVTQSSRYLVKRTGEKVFLECVQDMDHENMFWYRQDPGLGLRLIYFSYDVKMKEKGDIPEGYSVSREKKERFSLILESASTNQTSMYLCASSRDSLYEQFFGPGTRLTVL.

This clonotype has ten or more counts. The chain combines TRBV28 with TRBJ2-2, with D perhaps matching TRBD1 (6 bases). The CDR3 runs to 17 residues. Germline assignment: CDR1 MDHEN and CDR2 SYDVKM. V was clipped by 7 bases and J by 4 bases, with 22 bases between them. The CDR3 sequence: CASTFTRGSDGTGELFF. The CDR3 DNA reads TGTGCCAGCACATTTACCAGGGGATCCGATGGCACCGGGGAGCTGTTTTTT.

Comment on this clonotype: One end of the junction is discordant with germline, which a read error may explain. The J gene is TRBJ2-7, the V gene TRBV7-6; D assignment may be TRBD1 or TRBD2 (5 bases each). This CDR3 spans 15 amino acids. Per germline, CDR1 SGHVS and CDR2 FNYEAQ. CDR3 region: CASSLGAQGTYEQHF. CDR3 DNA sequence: TGTGCCAGCAGCTTAGGGGCACAAGGGACCTACGAGCAGCACTTC.

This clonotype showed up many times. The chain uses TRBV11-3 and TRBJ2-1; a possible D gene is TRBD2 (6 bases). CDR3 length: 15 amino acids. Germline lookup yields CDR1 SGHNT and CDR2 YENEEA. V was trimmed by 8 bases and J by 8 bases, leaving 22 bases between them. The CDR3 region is CASGTVRERFHEQFF. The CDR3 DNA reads TGTGCCAGCGGCACCGTCCGGGAGAGGTTCCATGAGCAGTTCTTC. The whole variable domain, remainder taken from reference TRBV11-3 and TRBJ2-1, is EAGVVQSPRYKIIEKKQPVAFWCNPISGHNTLYWYLQNLGQGPELLIRYENEEAVDDSQLPKDRFSAERLKGVDSTLKIQPAELGDSAVYLCASGTVRERFHEQFFGPGTRLTVL.

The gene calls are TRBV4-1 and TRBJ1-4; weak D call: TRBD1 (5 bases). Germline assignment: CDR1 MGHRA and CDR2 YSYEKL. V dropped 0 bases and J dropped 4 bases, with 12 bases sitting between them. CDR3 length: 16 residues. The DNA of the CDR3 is TGCGCCAGCAGCCAAGAAGCGTGGGGGTATAATGAAAAACTGTTTTTT. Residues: CASSQEAWGYNEKLFF.